This T cell receptor (beta chain) emerged from a study of shared clonotypes between healthy human individuals. Findings and caveats of the study: Generation probabilities were higher for clonotypes shared across all four sorted-subset donors than for unshared ones. The donor pool, a small one, limited the genetic and exposure-history diversity represented.

This clone was seen ten or more times. What it binds is not known. This CDR3 has 15 residues. Trimming at V came to 0 bases and at J to 3 bases, leaving 4 bases not matched to a gene. CDR1 is LGHNA and CDR2 is YNFKEQ in the germline V gene. Here immunoSEQ multiplex PCR was the method, and the copy in TCRdb shows in-frame clones only, minus some. The table records about 1 million clones, about four fifths of them present only once. The chain joins TRBV4-2 to TRBJ2-7, with 8 bases matching TRBD1. The sample comprised memory CD4+ T cells from PBMCs. This sample's subset: CD45RA-negative fraction. This sequence originates from a man aged 18 to 29 in good health. Some clones in this sample may be carry-over from other donors' samples. The CDR3 spells CASSQDWTGIYEQYF. The DNA for the CDR3 is TGTGCCAGCAGCCAAGACTGGACAGGGATCTACGAGCAGTACTTC.